This T cell receptor (beta chain) emerged from a study of T cell changes during pregnancy in multiple sclerosis. On this clone itself: Relative to the germline gene, one junction end is altered; a read error may explain this.

Profiling relied on immunoSEQ multiplex PCR, and the TCRdb table lists in-frame clones only, not all of them. This sample has under 30,000 clones, with about 88% found just once. The V gene's germline CDR1 is MNHEY and CDR2 SVGAGI. The CDR3 is 13 residues long. This material consisted of CD4+ T cells from peripheral blood mononuclear cells, taken in the first trimester of pregnancy. The clonotype comes from a female donor in good health, enrolled as a control in a pregnancy study. The chain links TRBV6-5 to TRBJ2-3; D gene uncertain. The CDR3 bases are TGTGTCAGCAGATCCTATAGCACAGATACGCAGTATTTT. Translating gives CVSRSYSTDTQYF.